Many counts were recorded for the clone carrying this T cell receptor (beta chain). No antigen is known for it. This sample is drawn from a study of naive and memory T cell subsets. The V gene's germline CDR1 is SGDLS and CDR2 YYNGEE. The V gene lost 3 bases and the J gene lost 3 bases, with 10 bases spanning the gap. The CDR3 is 13 residues long. Both TRBC1 and TRBC2 were covered by a beta constant-region primer of two equimolar oligonucleotides. The ligated cDNA underwent four PCR rounds using SP2 and nested alpha and beta constant-region primers. TCRdb reprocessed the UMI-ligation and nested PCR reads via MiXCR and lists one record per CDR3 protein. The sample yields some 82,000 distinct CDR3 sequences, about 10% seen once. Overnight CMV lysate stimulation of fresh PBMCs defined donor CMV status by CD4+ IFNgamma. CD4 T cells were positively selected, then CD8 T cells from the CD4-negative fraction. Cells stained for CD3, CD4, CD8, CD45RA, CD27 and viability were sorted into four CD45RA/CD27 subsets.

Points from the study as a whole: Especially in CD8 cells, naive repertoires contained a few larger clonotypes, possibly CD45RA-re-expressing memory cells.

The clonotype was recovered from a human donor in good health. The sequenced sample consisted of naive CD8+ T cells from blood. The chain links TRBV9 to TRBJ2-7; possibly TRBD2 for D (6 bases). In DNA, the CDR3 is TGTGCCAGCAGCGCCGGGACTGGCTACGAGCAGTACTTC. It translates to CASSAGTGYEQYF.